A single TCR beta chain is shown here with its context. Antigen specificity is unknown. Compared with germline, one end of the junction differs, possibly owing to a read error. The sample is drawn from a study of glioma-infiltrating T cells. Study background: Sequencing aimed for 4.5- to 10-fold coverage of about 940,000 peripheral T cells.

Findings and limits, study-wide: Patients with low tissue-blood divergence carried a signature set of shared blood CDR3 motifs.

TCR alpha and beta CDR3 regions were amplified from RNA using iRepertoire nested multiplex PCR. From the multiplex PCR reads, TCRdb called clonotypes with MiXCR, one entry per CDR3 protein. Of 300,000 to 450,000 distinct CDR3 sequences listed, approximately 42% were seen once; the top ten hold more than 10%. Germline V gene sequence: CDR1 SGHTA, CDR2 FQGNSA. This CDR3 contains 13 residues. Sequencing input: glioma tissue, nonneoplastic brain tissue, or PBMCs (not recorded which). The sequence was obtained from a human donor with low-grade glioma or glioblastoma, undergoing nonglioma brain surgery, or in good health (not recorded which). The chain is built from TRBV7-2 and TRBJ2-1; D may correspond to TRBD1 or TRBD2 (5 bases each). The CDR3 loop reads CASSAPSRDEQLF. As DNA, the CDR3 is TGTGCCAGCAGCGCTCCTAGCAGGGATGAGCAGCTCTTC.